The TCR beta chain under discussion was sequenced for a study of beta chain features in type 1 diabetes. Broader study findings: Among patients with Type 1 diabetes, TCRB CDR3s were moderately but significantly shorter in every one of the four CD4+ subsets. Naive, central memory and Treg TCRB repertoires appeared more alike in patients than in healthy donors. Since sequencing was performed on cDNA, cells with high TCR expression could be over-represented.

Note on this clone: Antigen unknown. In the same sample, other DNA sequences code for this CDR3.

Sequencing targeted expressed TCRB transcripts, as all isolated RNA had been reverse transcribed. TCRdb's copy holds only in-frame clones and misses some; the assay was immunoSEQ multiplex PCR. The sample consists of about 660,000 clones, around 15% of them appearing once. There are 14 residues in the CDR3. Germline V gene sequence: CDR1 MNHEY, CDR2 SVGAGI. Trimming pared 0 bases from V and 5 bases from J, leaving 8 bases between. The authors sorted CD4+ naive, central memory, regulatory and stem cell-like memory cells via CD45RO/CCR7/CD25/CD127/CD95/CD27. The sequence came from a man between 18 and 35 years old with type 1 diabetes. Sequences were obtained from naive CD4+ T cells from blood. V usage is TRBV6-5 and J usage is TRBJ1-5; a possible D gene is TRBD1 (5 bases). Here the CDR3 DNA reads TGTGCCAGCAGTTACTCGGACACCGATCAGCCCCAGCATTTT. This encodes CASSYSDTDQPQHF.